This TCR beta chain is drawn from a study of beta chain features in type 1 diabetes. The CDR3 contains 19 residues. The investigators reverse transcribed all of the isolated RNA, so they sequenced expressed TCRB transcripts. Method: immunoSEQ multiplex PCR; TCRdb's copy keeps in-frame clones and lacks some. The profile shows some 330,000 clones, approximately 10% of them singletons. This sequence joins TRBV21-1 and TRBJ2-1; TRBD1 is taken as the D call from the table, unchecked against the DNA. TRBV21-1 is deemed a pseudogene. Specimen: naive CD4+ T cells from blood. This clonotype was obtained from a woman in her thirties in good health. As DNA, the CDR3 is TGTGCCAGCAGCCCACGCGCCACACGACAGGGGCCGGTGGACAATGAGCAGTTCTTC. It is translated as CASSPRATRQGPVDNEQFF.